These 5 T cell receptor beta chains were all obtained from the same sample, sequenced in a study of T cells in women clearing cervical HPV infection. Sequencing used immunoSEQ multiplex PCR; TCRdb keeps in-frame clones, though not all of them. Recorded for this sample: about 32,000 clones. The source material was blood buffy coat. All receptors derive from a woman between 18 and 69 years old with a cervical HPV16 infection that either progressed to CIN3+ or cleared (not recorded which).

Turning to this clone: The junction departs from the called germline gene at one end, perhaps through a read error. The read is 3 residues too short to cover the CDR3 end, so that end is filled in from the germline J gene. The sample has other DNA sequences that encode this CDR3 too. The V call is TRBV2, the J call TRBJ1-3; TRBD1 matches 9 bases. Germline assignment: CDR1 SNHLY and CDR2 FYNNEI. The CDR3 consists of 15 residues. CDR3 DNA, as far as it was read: TGTGCCAGCAGGACGGGACAGGGAACTGGAAACACG. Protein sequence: CASRTGQGTGNT. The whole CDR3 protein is CASRTGQGTGNTIYF. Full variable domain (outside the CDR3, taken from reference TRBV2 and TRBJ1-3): EPEVTQTPSHQVTQMGQEVILRCVPISNHLYFYWYRQILGQKVEFLVSFYNNEISEKSEIFDDQFSVERPDGSNFTLKIRSTKLEDSAMYFCASRTGQGTGNTIYFGEGSWLTVV.

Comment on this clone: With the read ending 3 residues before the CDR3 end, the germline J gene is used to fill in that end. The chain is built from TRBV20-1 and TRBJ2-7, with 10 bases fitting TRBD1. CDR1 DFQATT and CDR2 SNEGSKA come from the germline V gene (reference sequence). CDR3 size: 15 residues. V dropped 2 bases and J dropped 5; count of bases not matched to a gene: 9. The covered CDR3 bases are TGCAGTGCTAGACCCGGGACAGGGGCCTCACACGAG. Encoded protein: CSARPGTGASHE. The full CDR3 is CSARPGTGASHEQYF.

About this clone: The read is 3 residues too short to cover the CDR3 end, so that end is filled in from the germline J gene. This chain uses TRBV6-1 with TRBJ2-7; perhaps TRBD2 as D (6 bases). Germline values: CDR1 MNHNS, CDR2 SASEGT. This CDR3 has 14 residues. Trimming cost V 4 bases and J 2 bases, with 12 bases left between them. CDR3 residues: CASSGPSETYEQYF. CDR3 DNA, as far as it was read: TGTGCCAGCAGTGGGCCTAGCGAAACCTACGAG.

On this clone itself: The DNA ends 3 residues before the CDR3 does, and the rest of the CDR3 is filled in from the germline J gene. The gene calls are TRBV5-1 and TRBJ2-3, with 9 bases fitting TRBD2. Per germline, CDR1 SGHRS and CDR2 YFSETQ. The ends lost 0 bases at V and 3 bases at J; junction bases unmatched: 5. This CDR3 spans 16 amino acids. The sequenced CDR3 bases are TGCGCCAGCAGCTTGGTGGCTAGCGGGACGACAGATACG. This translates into CASSLVASGTTDT. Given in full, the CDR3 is CASSLVASGTTDTQYF.

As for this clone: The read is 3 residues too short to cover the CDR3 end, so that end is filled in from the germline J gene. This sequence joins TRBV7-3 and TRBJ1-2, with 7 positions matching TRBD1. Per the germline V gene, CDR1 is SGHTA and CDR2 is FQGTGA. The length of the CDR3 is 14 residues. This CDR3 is CASSFHRGGGGYTF. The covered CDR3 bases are TGTGCCAGCAGCTTCCACAGGGGAGGGGGGGGC.